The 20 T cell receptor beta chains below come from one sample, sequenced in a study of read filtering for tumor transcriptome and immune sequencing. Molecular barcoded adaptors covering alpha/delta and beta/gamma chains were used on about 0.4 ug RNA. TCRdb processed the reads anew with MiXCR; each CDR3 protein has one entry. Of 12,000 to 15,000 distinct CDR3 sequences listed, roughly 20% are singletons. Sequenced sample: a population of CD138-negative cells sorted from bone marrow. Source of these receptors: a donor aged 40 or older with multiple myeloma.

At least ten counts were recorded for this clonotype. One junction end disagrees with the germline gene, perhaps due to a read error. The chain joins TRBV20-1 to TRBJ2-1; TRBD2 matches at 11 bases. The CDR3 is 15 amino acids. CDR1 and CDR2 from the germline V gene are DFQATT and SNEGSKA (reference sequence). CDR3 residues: CSARDQGSGGAFPLF. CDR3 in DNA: TGCAGTGCTAGGGATCAAGGTAGCGGGGGGGCCTTTCCCCTCTTC.

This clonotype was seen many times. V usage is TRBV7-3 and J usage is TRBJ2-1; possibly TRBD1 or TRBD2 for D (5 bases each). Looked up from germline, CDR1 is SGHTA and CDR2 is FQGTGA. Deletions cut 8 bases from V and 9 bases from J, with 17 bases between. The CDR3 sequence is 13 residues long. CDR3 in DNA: TGTGCCAGCTCAGTGGGACCGAACACTGAGCAGTTCTTC. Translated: CASSVGPNTEQFF.

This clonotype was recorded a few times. CDR3 DNA: TGTGCCATCAGCCGTCGGCGGGATTACAATGAGCAGTTCTTC. Translated: CAISRRRDYNEQFF. This chain connects TRBV10-3 to TRBJ2-1; a weak D match, TRBD2 (6 bases). Trimming pared 6 bases from V and 4 bases from J, leaving 13 bases between. Germline V gene lookup returns CDR1 ENHRY and CDR2 SYGVKD. The CDR3 is 14 amino acids.

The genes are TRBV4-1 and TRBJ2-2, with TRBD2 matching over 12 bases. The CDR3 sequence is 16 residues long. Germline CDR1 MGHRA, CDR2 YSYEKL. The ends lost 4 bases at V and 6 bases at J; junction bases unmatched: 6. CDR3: CASSLAGTSGPGELFF. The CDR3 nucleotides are TGCGCCAGCAGCCTAGCCGGGACTAGCGGGCCCGGGGAGCTGTTTTTT.

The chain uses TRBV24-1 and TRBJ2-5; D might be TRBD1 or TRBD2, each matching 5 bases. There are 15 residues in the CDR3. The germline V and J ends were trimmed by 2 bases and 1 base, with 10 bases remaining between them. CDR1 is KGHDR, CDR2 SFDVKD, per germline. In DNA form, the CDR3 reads TGTGCCACCAGTGATTCGGGACGGGGCCAAGAGACCCAGTACTTC. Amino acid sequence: CATSDSGRGQETQYF.

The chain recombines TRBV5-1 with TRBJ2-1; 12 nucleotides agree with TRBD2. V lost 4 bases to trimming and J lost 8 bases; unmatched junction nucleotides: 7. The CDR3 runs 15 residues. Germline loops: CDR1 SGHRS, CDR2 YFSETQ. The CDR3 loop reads CASSATSGSVDEQFF. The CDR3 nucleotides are TGCGCCAGCAGCGCGACTAGCGGGAGTGTCGATGAGCAGTTCTTC.

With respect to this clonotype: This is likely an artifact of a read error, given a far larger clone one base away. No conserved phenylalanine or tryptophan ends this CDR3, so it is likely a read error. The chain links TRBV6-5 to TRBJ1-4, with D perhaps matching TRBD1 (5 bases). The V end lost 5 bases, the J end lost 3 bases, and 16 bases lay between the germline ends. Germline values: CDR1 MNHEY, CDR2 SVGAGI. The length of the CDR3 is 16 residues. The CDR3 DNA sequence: TGTGCCAGCAGTGAATGGCGAGGGGCCTCTAATGAAAAACTGTTTCTT. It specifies CASSEWRGASNEKLFL.

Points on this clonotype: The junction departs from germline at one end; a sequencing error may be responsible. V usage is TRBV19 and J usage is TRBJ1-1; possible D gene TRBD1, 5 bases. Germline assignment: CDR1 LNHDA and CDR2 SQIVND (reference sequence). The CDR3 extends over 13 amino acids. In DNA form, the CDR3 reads TGTGCCAGTAAAGGGGAGATGAACACTGAAGCTTACTTT. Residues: CASKGEMNTEAYF.

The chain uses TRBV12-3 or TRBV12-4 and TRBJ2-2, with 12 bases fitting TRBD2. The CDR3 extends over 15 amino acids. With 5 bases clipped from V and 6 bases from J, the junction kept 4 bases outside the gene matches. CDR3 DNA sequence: TGTGCCAGCAGTCGGACTAGCGGGATGGCCGGGGAGCTGTTTTTT. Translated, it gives CASSRTSGMAGELFF.

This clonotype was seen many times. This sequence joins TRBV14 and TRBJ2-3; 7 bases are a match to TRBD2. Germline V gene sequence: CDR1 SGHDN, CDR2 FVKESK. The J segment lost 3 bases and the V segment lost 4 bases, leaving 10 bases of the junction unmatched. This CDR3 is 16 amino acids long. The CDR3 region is CASSPLPAGDTDTQYF. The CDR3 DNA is TGTGCCAGCAGCCCTCTACCCGCGGGAGATACAGATACGCAGTATTTT.

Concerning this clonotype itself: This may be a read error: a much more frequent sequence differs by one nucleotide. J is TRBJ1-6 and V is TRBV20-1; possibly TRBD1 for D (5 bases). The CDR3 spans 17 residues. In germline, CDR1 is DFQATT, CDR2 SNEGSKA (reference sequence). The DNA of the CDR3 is TGCAGTGCAAGATGGGGGGAATCTAGCTCCTATAGTTCACCCCTCCACTTT. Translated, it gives CSARWGESSSYSSPLHF.

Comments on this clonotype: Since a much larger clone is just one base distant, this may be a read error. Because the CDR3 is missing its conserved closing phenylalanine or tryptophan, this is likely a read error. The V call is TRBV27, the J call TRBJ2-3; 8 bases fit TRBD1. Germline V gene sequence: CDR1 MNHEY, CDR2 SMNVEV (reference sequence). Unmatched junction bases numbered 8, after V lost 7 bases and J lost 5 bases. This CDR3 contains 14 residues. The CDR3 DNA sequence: TGTGCCAGCAAGTGGACAGGGTTGAAAGATACGCAGTATCTT. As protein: CASKWTGLKDTQYL.

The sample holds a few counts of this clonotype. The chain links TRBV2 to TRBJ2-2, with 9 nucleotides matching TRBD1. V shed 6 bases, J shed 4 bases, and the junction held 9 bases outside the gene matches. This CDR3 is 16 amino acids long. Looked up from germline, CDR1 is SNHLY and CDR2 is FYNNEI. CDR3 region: CASSYQQGAVTGELFF. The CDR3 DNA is TGTGCCAGCAGCTACCAACAGGGGGCTGTCACCGGGGAGCTGTTTTTT.

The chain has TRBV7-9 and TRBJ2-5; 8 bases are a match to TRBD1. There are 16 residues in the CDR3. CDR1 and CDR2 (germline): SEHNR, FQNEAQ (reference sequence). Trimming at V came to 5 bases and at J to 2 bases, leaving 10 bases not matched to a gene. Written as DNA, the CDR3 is TGTGCCAGCAGCAGCCCCCGGACAGGGACACAAGAGACCCAGTACTTC. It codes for CASSSPRTGTQETQYF.

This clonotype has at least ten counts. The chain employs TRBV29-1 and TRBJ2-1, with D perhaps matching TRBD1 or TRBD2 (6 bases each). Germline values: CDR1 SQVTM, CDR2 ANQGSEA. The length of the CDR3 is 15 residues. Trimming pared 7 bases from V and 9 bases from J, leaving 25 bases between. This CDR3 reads CSGGGPGGADSEQFF. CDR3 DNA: TGCAGCGGGGGCGGCCCGGGCGGGGCGGACAGTGAGCAGTTCTTC.

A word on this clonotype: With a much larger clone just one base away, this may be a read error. CDR3 DNA: TGTGCCAGCAGCACCGGACAGGGAGGGCAAGGGACCCAGTACTTC. Translated, it gives CASSTGQGGQGTQYF. The genes are TRBV5-8 and TRBJ2-5, with a tentative D call TRBD1 (8 bases). Germline V CDR1 and CDR2: SGHTS, YDEGEE. The CDR3 spans 15 residues.

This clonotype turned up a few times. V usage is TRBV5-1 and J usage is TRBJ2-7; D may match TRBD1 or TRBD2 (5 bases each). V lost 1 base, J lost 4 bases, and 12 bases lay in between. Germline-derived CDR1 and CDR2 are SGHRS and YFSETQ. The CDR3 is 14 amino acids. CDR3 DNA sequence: TGCGCCAGCAGCTTGCGGGACGGAAAATACGAGCAGTACTTC. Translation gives CASSLRDGKYEQYF.

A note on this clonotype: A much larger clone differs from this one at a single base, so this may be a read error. The CDR3 DNA reads TGCGCCACCCCGGGGGCCGGGGAGCTGTTTTTT. Protein product: CATPGAGELFF. This chain connects TRBV10-2 to TRBJ2-2; a weak D match, TRBD2 (6 bases). Trimming shortened V by 10 bases and J by 6 bases, and 9 bases separated the two germline ends. CDR3 length: 11 amino acids. Germline V lookup: CDR1 WSHSY, CDR2 SAAADI.

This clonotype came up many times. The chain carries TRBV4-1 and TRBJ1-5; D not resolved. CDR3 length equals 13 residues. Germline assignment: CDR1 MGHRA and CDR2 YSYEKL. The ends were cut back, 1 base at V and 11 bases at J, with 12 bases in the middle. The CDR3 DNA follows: TGCGCCAGCAGCCAAGGAGGACCCGCAGCCCAGCATTTT. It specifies CASSQGGPAAQHF.

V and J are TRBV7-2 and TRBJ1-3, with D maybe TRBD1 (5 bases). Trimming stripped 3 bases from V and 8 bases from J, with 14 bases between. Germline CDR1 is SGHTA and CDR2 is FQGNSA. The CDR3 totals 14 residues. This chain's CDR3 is CASSFRGQGDTIYF. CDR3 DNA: TGTGCCAGCAGCTTTCGCGGGCAGGGAGACACCATATATTTT.